These 22 T cell receptor beta chains share one sample of origin, sequenced in a study of radiotherapy plus CTLA-4 blockade in lung cancer. Sequencing was performed with immunoSEQ multiplex PCR; in TCRdb, only in-frame clones are kept and a portion is missing. Among tens of thousands of clones listed, 80% to 90% were seen once. The sample was peripheral blood, taken from a patient treated with radiotherapy plus ipilimumab. The source of these receptors is a human donor with non-small cell lung cancer who had stable disease on radiotherapy plus ipilimumab.

The chain links TRBV5-1 to TRBJ2-3, with D possibly TRBD2 on 6 matching bases. The V end was cut by 3 bases, the J end by 5 bases, with 16 bases between. The CDR3 sequence is 15 residues long. Germline CDR1 is SGHRS and CDR2 is YFSETQ. In DNA form, the CDR3 reads TGCGCCAGCAGCTCAGGGACTCCGGAGAAAGATACGCAGTATTTT. The encoded protein is CASSSGTPEKDTQYF. Supplemented by reference TRBV5-1 and TRBJ2-3, the full variable domain reads KAGVTQTPRYLIKTRGQQVTLSCSPISGHRSVSWYQQTPGQGLQFLFEYFSETQRNKGNFPGRFSGRQFSNSRSEMNVSTLELGDSALYLCASSSGTPEKDTQYFGPGTRLTVL.

The rearrangement joins TRBV21-1 to TRBJ2-3; the table's D gene call, TRBD2, was not cross checked with the DNA. TRBV21-1 is noted as a pseudogene. CDR3 length equals 15 residues. In DNA, the CDR3 is TGTGCCAGCAGCAAAAGCGGGTGGGGCACAGATACGCAGTATTTT. Translating it yields CASSKSGWGTDTQYF.

The chain has TRBV2 and TRBJ1-6; 11 bases map to TRBD1. The CDR3 extends over 17 amino acids. The germline V gene has CDR1 SNHLY and CDR2 FYNNEI. V lost 5 bases, J lost 2 bases, and 5 bases stayed unmatched. The CDR3 nucleotides are TGTGCCAGCAGTCCTGGACAGGGGGCGACCTATAATTCACCCCTCCACTTT. This translates into CASSPGQGATYNSPLHF. Using reference TRBV2 and TRBJ1-6 for the parts outside the CDR3, the full variable domain is EPEVTQTPSHQVTQMGQEVILRCVPISNHLYFYWYRQILGQKVEFLVSFYNNEISEKSEIFDDQFSVERPDGSNFTLKIRSTKLEDSAMYFCASSPGQGATYNSPLHFGNGTRLTVT.

V usage is TRBV7-6 and J usage is TRBJ1-4; weak D call: TRBD1 (6 bases). CDR1 is SGHVS and CDR2 is FNYEAQ in the germline V gene. CDR3 length: 16 residues. Trimming cost V 1 base and J 3 bases, with 12 bases left between them. The CDR3 region is CASSLGSGAANEKLFF. The CDR3 coding sequence is TGTGCCAGCAGCTTAGGCTCGGGGGCCGCTAATGAAAAACTGTTTTTT.

The count of this clone is one. V and J are TRBV27 and TRBJ2-7; D is perhaps TRBD2 (5 bases). The V and J ends lost 5 bases and 2 bases respectively, with 13 bases between them. The CDR3 has 14 amino acids. The V gene's germline CDR1 is MNHEY and CDR2 SMNVEV (reference sequence). In DNA, the CDR3 is TGTGCCAGCAGTCATGACTATTTAGCCTACGAGCAGTACTTC. Translated, it gives CASSHDYLAYEQYF.

This rearrangement joins TRBV6-6 to TRBJ1-3; no firm D call. The CDR3 runs to 15 residues. With 6 bases removed from V and 4 bases from J, the gap between germline ends came to 16 bases. Germline V CDR1 and CDR2: MNHNY, SVGAGI (reference sequence). The CDR3 DNA reads as TGTGCCAGCAGACCCGACGGGAGAGGAGGAAACACCATATATTTT. Translated, it gives CASRPDGRGGNTIYF.

This clone showed up just once. Other DNA sequences from this sample encode an identical CDR3 as well. This chain uses TRBV19 with TRBJ2-7; D possibly matches TRBD1 or TRBD2 (5 bases each). Looked up from germline, CDR1 is LNHDA and CDR2 is SQIVND (reference sequence). Between the trimmed V and J ends, which lost 3 bases and 4 bases, there was a span of 10 bases. The CDR3 is made up of 13 amino acids. CDR3 amino acids: CASSILGGYEQYF. CDR3 nucleotide sequence: TGTGCCAGTAGTATTCTTGGGGGATACGAGCAGTACTTC.

The V gene is TRBV2, the J gene TRBJ1-6; no firm D call. Germline V gene data show CDR1 as SNHLY and CDR2 as FYNNEI. CDR3 length: 14 amino acids. With 4 bases removed from V and 9 bases from J, the gap between germline ends came to 13 bases. Here the CDR3 reads CASSARAGGSPLHF. CDR3 coding DNA: TGTGCCAGCAGTGCCCGGGCCGGTGGTTCACCCCTCCACTTT. Combining the CDR3 with reference TRBV2 and TRBJ1-6 gives the whole variable domain EPEVTQTPSHQVTQMGQEVILRCVPISNHLYFYWYRQILGQKVEFLVSFYNNEISEKSEIFDDQFSVERPDGSNFTLKIRSTKLEDSAMYFCASSARAGGSPLHFGNGTRLTVT.

This chain connects TRBV5-4 to TRBJ1-4; a possible D gene is TRBD1 (6 bases). CDR1 and CDR2 (germline): SGHNT, YYREEE (reference sequence). CDR3 length: 13 amino acids. With 4 bases removed from V and 8 bases from J, the gap between germline ends came to 12 bases. CDR3 DNA: TGTGCCAGCAGCCCAGGGGCGGGCGAAAAACTGTTTTTT. Residues: CASSPGAGEKLFF.

The chain links TRBV28 to TRBJ2-5; tentatively, D is TRBD2 (6 bases). V shed 2 bases and J shed 5 bases, with 12 bases lying between them. The CDR3 has 14 residues. Germline CDR1 reads MDHEN; CDR2 reads SYDVKM. The CDR3 DNA reads as TGTGCCAGCAGTTTAGGAGGGGTATTTGAGACCCAGTACTTC. Protein: CASSLGGVFETQYF.

The V and J genes are TRBV18 and TRBJ1-2, with no clear D. CDR3 length equals 13 residues. Germline loops: CDR1 KGHSH, CDR2 LQKENI. Trimming removed 2 bases from V and 5 bases from J, with 9 bases in between. The CDR3 region is CASSPDLSYGYTF. Written as DNA, the CDR3 is TGTGCCAGCTCACCAGACCTCTCTTATGGCTACACCTTC.

The V call is TRBV6-1, the J call TRBJ1-5; D is unresolved. The germline V gene has CDR1 MNHNS and CDR2 SASEGT. This CDR3 spans 15 amino acids. Trimming left V 9 bases short and J 0 bases short, with 15 bases between. CDR3 amino acids: CASRHQEGSNQPQHF. Written as DNA, the CDR3 is TGTGCCAGTAGACATCAGGAGGGTAGCAATCAGCCCCAGCATTTT.

A few counts support this clone. This chain uses TRBV7-9 with TRBJ2-3; 10 nucleotides agree with TRBD2. This CDR3 spans 16 amino acids. Germline CDR1 and CDR2: SEHNR and FQNEAQ (reference sequence). The junction had 6 bases not matched to a gene; V was cut back by 6 bases and J by 0 bases. Written as DNA, the CDR3 is TGTGCCAGCAGTCCTACTAGCGGGACTAGCACAGATACGCAGTATTTT. It is translated as CASSPTSGTSTDTQYF. Full variable domain (rest looked up from reference TRBV7-9 and TRBJ2-3): DTGVSQNPRHKITKRGQNVTFRCDPISEHNRLYWYRQTLGQGPEFLTYFQNEAQLEKSRLLSDRFSAERPKGSFSTLEIQRTEQGDSAMYLCASSPTSGTSTDTQYFGPGTRLTVL.

The chain uses TRBV5-1 and TRBJ2-3; 7 bases line up with TRBD1. The CDR3 is 14 residues long. CDR1 and CDR2 from the germline V gene are SGHRS and YFSETQ. V lost 0 bases, J lost 6 bases, and 4 bases stayed unmatched. The CDR3 DNA sequence: TGCGCCAGCAGCTTGGAGGGGGCTTGGGATACGCAGTATTTT. Translation gives CASSLEGAWDTQYF. Complete variable domain (other parts from reference TRBV5-1 and TRBJ2-3): KAGVTQTPRYLIKTRGQQVTLSCSPISGHRSVSWYQQTPGQGLQFLFEYFSETQRNKGNFPGRFSGRQFSNSRSEMNVSTLELGDSALYLCASSLEGAWDTQYFGPGTRLTVL.

The chain links TRBV27 to TRBJ2-2, with D tentatively TRBD2 (5 bases). Trimming shortened V by 2 bases and J by 3 bases, and 22 bases separated the two germline ends. The CDR3 sequence is 19 residues long. Germline CDR1 and CDR2: MNHEY and SMNVEV (reference sequence). In nucleotides, the CDR3 is TGTGCCAGCAGTTTAAAAGGGAGACGTGACCGTGTATACACCGGGGAGCTGTTTTTT. Amino acid sequence: CASSLKGRRDRVYTGELFF.

The chain has TRBV11-2 and TRBJ2-2; tentative D call: TRBD2 (5 bases). The CDR3 consists of 16 residues. Looked up from germline, CDR1 is SGHAT and CDR2 is FQNNGV. V was trimmed by 3 bases and J by 2 bases, leaving 13 bases between them. CDR3 DNA: TGTGCCAGCAGCTTCACTAGAGTGGGTAACACCGGGGAGCTGTTTTTT. Translated: CASSFTRVGNTGELFF.

This clone has just one count. The chain uses TRBV5-4 and TRBJ2-1, with TRBD2 matching 7 bases. This CDR3 comprises 17 residues. The junction had 15 bases not matched to a gene; V was cut back by 4 bases and J by 5 bases. The germline V gene has CDR1 SGHNT and CDR2 YYREEE (reference sequence). The CDR3 is CASSPGGTGPLHNEQFF. The CDR3 DNA sequence: TGTGCCAGCAGCCCCGGGGGGACCGGGCCTCTGCACAATGAGCAGTTCTTC.

The rearrangement uses TRBV28 and TRBJ1-1; D is ambiguous. Trimming pared 5 bases from V and 2 bases from J, leaving 9 bases between. Per germline, CDR1 MDHEN and CDR2 SYDVKM. There are 13 residues in the CDR3. CDR3 in amino acids: CASSRRVNTEAFF. The CDR3 region has the DNA TGTGCCAGCAGTCGCCGCGTAAACACTGAAGCTTTCTTT.

This chain uses TRBV9 with TRBJ2-2; D possibly corresponds to TRBD1 (5 bases). CDR1 and CDR2 (germline): SGDLS, YYNGEE. This CDR3 contains 14 residues. V was cut by 3 bases and J by 5 bases, with 11 bases left in between. The CDR3 reads CASSEGLVTGELFF. In nucleotides, the CDR3 is TGTGCCAGCAGCGAGGGGTTGGTAACCGGGGAGCTGTTTTTT. The whole variable domain, remainder taken from reference TRBV9 and TRBJ2-2, is DSGVTQTPKHLITATGQRVTLRCSPRSGDLSVYWYQQSLDQGLQFLIQYYNGEERAKGNILERFSAQQFPDLHSELNLSSLELGDSALYFCASSEGLVTGELFFGEGSRLTVL.

The chain is built from TRBV9 and TRBJ2-7; possibly TRBD1 for D (6 bases). Trimming removed 0 bases from V and 3 bases from J, with 10 bases in between. The CDR3 runs 14 residues. Germline CDR1 SGDLS, CDR2 YYNGEE. CDR3 nucleotides: TGTGCCAGCAGCGTAGCTGGGGGCGGCTACGAGCAGTACTTC. This codes for CASSVAGGGYEQYF.

The genes are TRBV14 and TRBJ2-5; the D gene could be TRBD1 or TRBD2 (5 bases each). V lost 0 bases to trimming and J lost 5 bases, with 7 bases between them. Germline V gene sequence: CDR1 SGHDN, CDR2 FVKESK. The CDR3 has 13 amino acids. The DNA of the CDR3 is TGTGCCAGCAGCCAAGATTGGGGGGAGACCCAGTACTTC. Its protein is CASSQDWGETQYF.

The rearrangement uses TRBV11-1 and TRBJ2-1, with a possible D match to TRBD2 (6 bases). The CDR3 consists of 13 residues. V was pared by 5 bases and J by 10 bases, with 15 bases between. Germline V gives CDR1 SGHAT, CDR2 FQDESV (reference sequence). The chain's CDR3 is CASSKAGGGEQFF. For the CDR3, the DNA is TGTGCCAGCAGCAAAGCTGGGGGAGGAGAGCAGTTCTTC.